Shown below are 8 T cell receptor beta chains from a single sample sequenced in a study of neurological immune-mediated disorders (dated 2019 in TCRdb). Library preparation used 5' RACE. The run used an Illumina HiSeq 2500. TCRdb redid the processing of the public reads, applying fastp at Q25 and MiXCR, and retained in-frame beta chains. When rows share a CDR3 protein, they turn into one entry using the most common DNA and genes. The sample contains about 59,000 distinct CDR3 sequences, around 24% of them found a single time. The ten largest clonotypes hold 3.5% to 5.5% of the sample. The time point tag for this specimen amounts to: technical triplicate 2. The specimen was PBMCs. The source is a man aged 55-75 years with HTLV-1-associated myelopathy (HAM/TSP).

This clonotype has ten or more counts. CDR3 DNA sequence: TGTGCCAGCAGCTCTAGCGGGGGAACCTACGAGCAGTACTTC. Its translation is CASSSSGGTYEQYF. The chain couples TRBV7-9 to TRBJ2-7; 10 bases line up with TRBD2. Germline V gene lookup returns CDR1 SEHNR and CDR2 FQNEAQ (reference sequence). V was pared by 4 bases and J by 2 bases, with 2 bases of the junction left unmatched. The CDR3 has 14 amino acids.

In this sample, this clonotype turned up many times. This sequence joins TRBV4-1 and TRBJ2-2, with 8 bases identical to TRBD1. Looked up from germline, CDR1 is MGHRA and CDR2 is YSYEKL. This CDR3 contains 14 residues. V gave up 9 bases and J gave up 1 base; unmatched junction bases: 4. CDR3 nucleotides: TGCGCCAGTAGGGGACAGGAGAACACCGGGGAGCTGTTTTTT. This translates into CASRGQENTGELFF.

The chain has TRBV5-1 and TRBJ1-1, with D perhaps matching TRBD1 (6 bases). From germline, CDR1 is SGHRS and CDR2 YFSETQ. Trimming shortened V by 4 bases and J by 6 bases, and 16 bases separated the two germline ends. The length of the CDR3 is 14 residues. Here the CDR3 reads CASSKNYRDAEAFF. CDR3 in DNA: TGCGCCAGCAGCAAGAACTACAGGGACGCTGAAGCTTTCTTT.

This clonotype was seen repeatedly, ten times or more. The chain links TRBV5-1 to TRBJ2-3, with a possible D match to TRBD1 (5 bases). V was shortened by 3 bases and J by 4 bases, with 12 bases between the two germline ends. The CDR3 is 14 amino acids. Germline V lookup: CDR1 SGHRS, CDR2 YFSETQ. The CDR3 is CASSYRTSADTQYF. CDR3 DNA: TGCGCCAGCAGCTACCGGACAAGTGCAGATACGCAGTATTTT.

This clonotype was observed at least ten times. The genes are TRBV5-1 and TRBJ2-5; D unclear. Trimming took off 4 bases at V and 2 bases at J, with 9 bases between the two ends. The germline V gene encodes CDR1 SGHRS and CDR2 YFSETQ. CDR3 length equals 13 residues. The CDR3 DNA is TGCGCCAGCAGCATTTCCCTGCAAGAGACCCAGTACTTC. Translating it yields CASSISLQETQYF.

The table lists this clonotype with many counts. This rearrangement joins TRBV7-2 to TRBJ2-2, with D unresolved. This CDR3 has 16 residues. The germline V and J ends were trimmed by 5 bases and 0 bases, with 13 bases remaining between them. The germline V gene encodes CDR1 SGHTA and CDR2 FQGNSA. This CDR3 reads CASSPFRPSNTGELFF. The CDR3 nucleotides are TGTGCCAGCAGCCCCTTTCGCCCCTCGAACACCGGGGAGCTGTTTTTT.

This clonotype has only a few counts. The chain recombines TRBV12-3 or TRBV12-4 with TRBJ1-5, with D maybe TRBD1 (6 bases). Deletions cut 0 bases from V and 8 bases from J, with 11 bases between. The CDR3 runs to 14 residues. CDR3 nucleotides: TGTGCCAGCAGTTTAGCCGGGGGGCTGGAGCCCCAGCATTTT. It is translated as CASSLAGGLEPQHF.

In its sample, this clonotype was seen many times. V is TRBV27 and J is TRBJ1-1; D remains unclear. The CDR3 covers 15 residues. Trimming removed 4 bases from V and 7 bases from J, with 19 bases in between. Germline values: CDR1 MNHEY, CDR2 SMNVEV (reference sequence). The CDR3 DNA reads as TGTGCCAGCAGTTCTTGGGCAGGAGTTGGGAATGAAGCTTTCTTT. Its translation is CASSSWAGVGNEAFF.